A selection of T cell receptor beta chains follows, all from one sample in a study of blood T cell repertoires in COVID-19. The method was immunoSEQ multiplex PCR; TCRdb's version includes in-frame clones alone and lacks a portion of them. The sample lists around 390,000 clones, about 87% occurring once. Material for sequencing was PBMCs or T cells enriched from blood (not recorded which). These receptors were collected from a woman between 50 and 59 years old who had recovered from COVID-19. Both conserved end residues are part of each CDR3. A D gene is named only where the DNA matches it firmly. Only some rows state a clone size, as once, few, many or a class for expanded clones.

v_call	clone_size	j_call	d_call	cdr3_aa	cdr3_nt
TRBV6-4	-	TRBJ2-2	-	CASSDSLNTGELFF	TGTGCCAGCAGTGACTCACTGAACACCGGGGAGCTGTTTTTT
TRBV29-1	-	TRBJ2-1	-	CSGGTGPPGNEQFF	TGCAGCGGGGGAACAGGTCCCCCTGGTAATGAGCAGTTCTTC
TRBV3-1/TRBV3-2	-	TRBJ1-1	TRBD1	CASSQVGGTSWAFF	TGTGCCAGCAGCCAAGTAGGGGGCACGTCTTGGGCTTTCTTT
TRBV4-1	-	TRBJ1-2	-	CASSQEQARGYTF	TGCGCCAGCAGCCAAGAACAGGCGCGGGGCTACACCTTC
TRBV6-1	-	TRBJ1-2	TRBD1	CASSEARQGGGYTF	TGTGCCAGCAGTGAAGCCCGACAGGGGGGTGGCTACACCTTC
TRBV2	-	TRBJ1-2	-	CASWINGVNYGYTF	TGTGCCAGCTGGATCAACGGGGTTAACTATGGCTACACCTTC
TRBV2	-	TRBJ2-1	TRBD2	CASSTGTSGGDSYNEQFF	TGTGCCAGCAGTACCGGGACTAGTGGGGGCGACTCCTACAATGAGCAGTTCTTC
TRBV27	-	TRBJ1-2	-	CASSLQGSYGYTF	TGTGCCAGCAGTTTACAGGGAAGCTATGGCTACACCTTC
TRBV18	-	TRBJ1-2	TRBD1	CASSPEAGGVYGYTF	TGTGCCAGCTCACCAGAGGCAGGGGGCGTATATGGCTACACCTTC
TRBV27	-	TRBJ1-5	-	CASSWSQGSGQPQHF	TGTGCCAGCAGTTGGTCTCAGGGGTCGGGTCAGCCCCAGCATTTT
TRBV27	-	TRBJ1-5	-	CASSFVGQPQHF	TGTGCCAGCAGTTTTGTCGGTCAGCCCCAGCATTTT
TRBV18	-	TRBJ1-6	-	CASSPGQNSPLHF	TGTGCCAGCTCACCCGGACAGAATTCACCCCTCCACTTT
TRBV7-9	-	TRBJ2-5	-	CASSVWGVQETQYF	TGTGCCAGCAGCGTCTGGGGGGTCCAAGAGACCCAGTACTTC
TRBV6-5	-	TRBJ1-6	-	CASRGQGGNSPLHF	TGTGCCAGCAGGGGACAAGGGGGAAATTCACCCCTCCACTTT
TRBV7-2	-	TRBJ1-6	-	CASRLDWSSYNSPLHF	TGTGCCAGCAGGTTAGATTGGAGCTCCTATAATTCACCCCTCCACTTT
TRBV5-1	-	TRBJ1-4	TRBD1	CASSRDGTGGEKLFF	TGCGCCAGCAGCAGAGATGGGACAGGGGGTGAAAAACTGTTTTTT
TRBV2	once	TRBJ1-3	-	CASIEGGQGTSSGNTIYF	TGTGCCAGCATCGAGGGAGGTCAGGGTACCTCCTCTGGAAACACCATATATTTT
TRBV18	-	TRBJ1-2	TRBD1	CASSPNRDRAGYGYTF	TGTGCCAGCTCACCAAACCGGGACAGGGCTGGCTATGGCTACACCTTC
TRBV3-1/TRBV3-2	-	TRBJ1-6	-	CASRTADVYNSPLHF	TGTGCCAGCCGTACAGCGGACGTTTATAATTCACCCCTCCACTTT
TRBV4-1	-	TRBJ2-1	TRBD1	CASSQVGQGQNYNEQFF	TGCGCCAGCAGCCAAGTTGGGCAGGGACAGAATTACAATGAGCAGTTCTTC
TRBV6-4	-	TRBJ1-2	-	CASSVEPRGTYTF	TGTGCCAGCAGTGTTGAACCTCGAGGCACCTACACCTTC
TRBV19	few	TRBJ1-1	TRBD1	CASSIYGGQGAGFMNTEAFF	TGTGCCAGTAGTATATATGGCGGACAGGGGGCTGGGTTCATGAACACTGAAGCTTTCTTT
TRBV28	-	TRBJ2-7	-	CASSLLNRAYEQYF	TGTGCCAGCAGTTTACTTAACAGGGCCTACGAGCAGTACTTC
TRBV6-1	once	TRBJ1-6	TRBD1	CASSEAGGNVSPLHF	TGTGCCAGCAGTGAGGCAGGGGGCAATGTTTCACCCCTCCACTTT
TRBV2	few	TRBJ1-1	-	CASQSLNTEAFF	TGTGCCAGCCAGTCTTTGAACACTGAAGCTTTCTTT
TRBV18	-	TRBJ2-3	-	CASSPPTGRGSDTQYF	TGTGCCAGCTCACCACCGACAGGTCGTGGGTCTGATACGCAGTATTTT
TRBV27	few	TRBJ2-1	TRBD2	CASSQSPLLAGSYNEQFF	TGTGCCAGCAGCCAAAGTCCCCTGCTAGCGGGCTCCTACAATGAGCAGTTCTTC
TRBV20-1	-	TRBJ2-7	-	CSVGRGYEQYF	TGCAGTGTCGGAAGGGGGTACGAGCAGTACTTC
TRBV5-4	once	TRBJ2-5	-	CASSFFVGGRTETQYF	TGTGCCAGCAGCTTCTTTGTTGGAGGGAGGACGGAGACCCAGTACTTC
TRBV7-9	-	TRBJ2-3	TRBD1	CASSVGTGYLTDTQYF	TGTGCCAGCAGCGTAGGGACAGGGTACCTCACAGATACGCAGTATTTT
TRBV4-1	once	TRBJ2-3	TRBD1	CASSRAQGFPDTQYF	TGCGCCAGCAGCCGGGCACAGGGGTTTCCAGATACGCAGTATTTT
TRBV21-1	-	TRBJ1-3	-	CASSREGESSGNTIYF	TGTGCCAGCAGCAGGGAGGGCGAGAGCTCTGGAAACACCATATATTTT
TRBV5-1	-	TRBJ2-3	TRBD1	CASSLEGQGAWDTQYF	TGCGCCAGCAGCTTGGAAGGACAGGGGGCATGGGATACGCAGTATTTT
TRBV7-9	-	TRBJ1-4	-	CASSLAPRVWADNEKLFF	TGTGCCAGCAGCTTAGCGCCGAGGGTATGGGCCGATAATGAAAAACTGTTTTTT
TRBV5-1	-	TRBJ2-1	TRBD1	CASSSEPGQGPNEQFF	TGCGCCAGCAGCTCGGAACCGGGACAGGGGCCCAATGAGCAGTTCTTC
TRBV3-1/TRBV3-2	-	TRBJ1-5	-	CASGRGPGINQPQHF	TGTGCCAGCGGAAGGGGCCCAGGAATCAATCAGCCCCAGCATTTT
TRBV28	-	TRBJ2-7	TRBD1	CASSLKGQYSYEQYF	TGTGCCAGCAGTTTGAAGGGACAGTACTCCTACGAGCAGTACTTC
TRBV5-1	-	TRBJ1-6	TRBD1	CASSLDTGVSSPLHF	TGCGCCAGCAGCTTGGATACAGGGGTGAGTTCACCCCTCCACTTT
TRBV27	-	TRBJ1-6	-	CASSFRQSNSPLHF	TGTGCCAGCAGTTTCAGGCAGTCCAATTCACCCCTCCACTTT
TRBV19	-	TRBJ2-7	TRBD2	CASSILPGLADYEQYF	TGTGCCAGTAGTATACTTCCTGGGCTAGCGGACTACGAGCAGTACTTC
TRBV19	-	TRBJ1-1	-	CASTRVDLNTEAFF	TGTGCCAGTACGAGGGTGGACTTGAACACTGAAGCTTTCTTT
TRBV2	-	TRBJ2-2	-	CASRRQDTGELFF	TGTGCCAGCAGAAGACAGGACACCGGGGAGCTGTTTTTT
TRBV5-4	-	TRBJ2-5	TRBD1	CASSLKGQGNQETQYF	TGTGCCAGCAGCTTGAAGGGACAGGGCAACCAAGAGACCCAGTACTTC
TRBV3-1/TRBV3-2	-	TRBJ1-3	-	CASSQGGSGNTIYF	TGTGCCAGCAGCCAGGGGGGGTCTGGAAACACCATATATTTT
TRBV5-1	-	TRBJ2-1	TRBD1	CASSMTGEAYNEQFF	TGCGCCAGCAGCATGACAGGGGAGGCCTACAATGAGCAGTTCTTC
TRBV19	-	TRBJ1-5	TRBD1	CASSSSGGGNQPQHF	TGTGCCAGTAGTAGCTCAGGGGGTGGCAATCAGCCCCAGCATTTT
TRBV30	-	TRBJ1-6	-	CAWSVQLAGNSPLHF	TGTGCCTGGAGTGTACAATTGGCAGGGAATTCACCCCTCCACTTT
TRBV7-8	-	TRBJ1-2	TRBD1	CASSPEGQGVYGYTF	TGTGCCAGCAGCCCGGAGGGACAGGGGGTTTACGGCTACACCTTC
TRBV19	-	TRBJ1-2	-	CASRVAWPSDGYTF	TGTGCCAGTAGGGTTGCCTGGCCCTCCGATGGCTACACCTTC
TRBV27	-	TRBJ2-2	-	CASSPVPGVNTGELFF	TGTGCCAGCAGTCCCGTCCCGGGTGTAAACACCGGGGAGCTGTTTTTT
TRBV2	-	TRBJ1-2	-	CASSEDSLLGYTF	TGTGCCAGCAGTGAAGACAGTCTTCTGGGCTACACCTTC
TRBV5-4	-	TRBJ2-1	TRBD2	CASSFSGGGEQFF	TGTGCCAGCAGCTTTAGCGGGGGGGGTGAGCAGTTCTTC
TRBV19	-	TRBJ2-3	-	CASSIVAHGFDTQYF	TGTGCCAGTAGTATTGTGGCACACGGGTTTGATACGCAGTATTTT
TRBV4-2	-	TRBJ2-7	TRBD2	CASSQDSGGYEQYF	TGTGCCAGCAGCCAAGATAGCGGGGGCTACGAGCAGTACTTC